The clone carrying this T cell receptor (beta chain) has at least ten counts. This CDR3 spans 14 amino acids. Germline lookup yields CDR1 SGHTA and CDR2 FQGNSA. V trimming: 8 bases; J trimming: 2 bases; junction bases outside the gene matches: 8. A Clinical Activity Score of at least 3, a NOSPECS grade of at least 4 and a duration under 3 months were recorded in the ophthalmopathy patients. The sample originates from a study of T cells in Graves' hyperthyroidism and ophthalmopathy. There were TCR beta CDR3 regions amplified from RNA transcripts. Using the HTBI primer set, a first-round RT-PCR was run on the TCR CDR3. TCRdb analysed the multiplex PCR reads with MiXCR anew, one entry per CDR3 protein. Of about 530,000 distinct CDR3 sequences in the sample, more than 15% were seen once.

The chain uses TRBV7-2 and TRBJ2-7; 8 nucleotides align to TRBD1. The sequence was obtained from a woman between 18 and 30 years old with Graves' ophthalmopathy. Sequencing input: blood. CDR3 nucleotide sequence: TGTGCCAGCTCACCAGACAGGGGTGCCTACGAGCAGTACTTC. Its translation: CASSPDRGAYEQYF.